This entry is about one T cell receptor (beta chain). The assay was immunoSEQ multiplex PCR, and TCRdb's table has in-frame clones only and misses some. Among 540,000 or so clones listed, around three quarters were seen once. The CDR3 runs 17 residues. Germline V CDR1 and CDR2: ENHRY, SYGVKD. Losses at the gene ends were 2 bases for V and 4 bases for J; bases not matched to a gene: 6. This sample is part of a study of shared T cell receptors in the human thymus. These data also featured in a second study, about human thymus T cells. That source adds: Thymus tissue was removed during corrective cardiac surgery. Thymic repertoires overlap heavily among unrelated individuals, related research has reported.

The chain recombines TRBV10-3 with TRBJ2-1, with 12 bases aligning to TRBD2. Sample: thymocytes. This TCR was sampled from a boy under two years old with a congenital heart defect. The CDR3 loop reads CAISERASGREYNEQFF. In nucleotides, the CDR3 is TGTGCCATCAGTGAGCGAGCTAGCGGGAGGGAATACAATGAGCAGTTCTTC.